The rows below give T cell receptor beta chains drawn from one sample of a study of cytomegalovirus exposure and HLA in healthy donors. Some clones are missing from TCRdb's copy, which holds only in-frame ones; the method was immunoSEQ multiplex PCR. The table lists 70,000 to 95,000 clones, around 62% of them singletons. The sample taken for sequencing was PBMCs. Receptors originate from a woman in her thirties in good health and CMV-seropositive. Both conserved end residues are part of each CDR3. The D gene is left open where the match is weak. Clone sizes are given selectively: once, few, many, or a class where the clone is expanded.

V	J	size	D	DNA	CDR3
TRBV5-1	TRBJ2-5	.	TRBD1	TGCGCCAGCAGCACCCCGGGACAGAAAGAGACCCAGTACTTC	CASSTPGQKETQYF
TRBV11-2	TRBJ2-3	few	.	TGTGCCAGCAGCTTAGATCGGAGTAGCACAGATACGCAGTATTTT	CASSLDRSSTDTQYF
TRBV13	TRBJ1-2	.	.	TGTGCCAGCAGCTTGGGGGGGCCCTATGGCTACACCTTC	CASSLGGPYGYTF
TRBV29-1	TRBJ2-5	.	TRBD1	TGCAGCGTGGGGGGACAGGGGTCTGCAGGGACCCAGTACTTC	CSVGGQGSAGTQYF
TRBV10-1	TRBJ2-7	once	.	TGCGCCAGCAGTGAGAAGAAACCCAGGGCGAGCTGCGAGCAGTACTTC	CASSEKKPRASCEQYF
TRBV19	TRBJ1-1	.	.	TGTGCCAGTAGTATGTGGGGCCCGAACACTGAAGCTTTCTTT	CASSMWGPNTEAFF
TRBV19	TRBJ2-7	.	.	TGTGCCAGTAGAGATCCAGGTACAACAGGGGAGCAGTACTTC	CASRDPGTTGEQYF
TRBV15	TRBJ2-1	.	.	TGTGCCACCAGCAGAGGGGGGGACAGATACAATGAGCAGTTCTTC	CATSRGGDRYNEQFF
TRBV4-1	TRBJ1-3	.	.	TGCGCCAGCAGCCAAGAGGTAATGGCTCCTCCGCTGAACACCATATATTTT	CASSQEVMAPPLNTIYF
TRBV5-1	TRBJ1-5	few	TRBD1	TGCGCCAGCAGCCCTGGACAGGGCAATCAGCCCCAGCATTTT	CASSPGQGNQPQHF
TRBV7-6	TRBJ1-4	few	TRBD1	TGTGCCAGCAGCTTTGGGAACAGGGGGGTATGGGAAAAACTGTTTTTT	CASSFGNRGVWEKLFF
TRBV6-5	TRBJ1-3	.	.	TGTGCCAGCAGTTACCTTTCCGCCATATATTTT	CASSYLSAIYF
TRBV5-4	TRBJ2-3	few	.	TGTGCCAGCAGCTTGGATCTTGGGACCAGGGGGCAGTATTTT	CASSLDLGTRGQYF
TRBV6-6	TRBJ1-6	.	.	TGTGCCAGCAGTTGGAAGGCAGGGCAAGGATCACCCCTCCACTTT	CASSWKAGQGSPLHF
TRBV5-8	TRBJ1-2	.	.	TGTGCCAGCACTCGCGGAAACTATGGCTACCCCTTC	CASTRGNYGYPF
TRBV7-2	TRBJ2-7	.	.	TGTGCCAGCAGCTACTGGGGGGGCCACGAGCAGTACTTC	CASSYWGGHEQYF
TRBV6-1	TRBJ2-1	.	TRBD2	TGTGCCAGCAGATCTGTGAGCGGGGGGCCGCAGTTCTTC	CASRSVSGGPQFF
TRBV15	TRBJ2-5	.	.	TGTGCCACCAGGGACCGGGCCCGGGGAGAGACCCAGTACTTC	CATRDRARGETQYF
TRBV28	TRBJ1-2	.	TRBD1	TGTGCCAGCAGTCCAGACTGGACAGGGACTACTTATGGCTACACCTTC	CASSPDWTGTTYGYTF
TRBV9	TRBJ2-2	once	TRBD1	TGTGCCAGCAGCGTAGAGACAGGGTATTTCTTAGGACCCGGGGAGCTGTTTTTT	CASSVETGYFLGPGELFF
TRBV6-6	TRBJ1-2	.	TRBD1	TGTGCCAGCACCACCGACAGGGGCGACTATGGCTACACCTTC	CASTTDRGDYGYTF
TRBV30	TRBJ1-4	.	.	TGTGCCTGGAGTGTAGGGGTGACTAATGAAAAACTGTTTTTT	CAWSVGVTNEKLFF
TRBV6-1	TRBJ2-7	few	.	TGTGCCAGCAGTGACCAGACAGGCTACGAGCAGTACTTC	CASSDQTGYEQYF
TRBV7-9	TRBJ1-1	.	TRBD1	TGTGCCAGCAGCTTAGGGTCAGGGGGGAACACTGAAGCTTTCTTT	CASSLGSGGNTEAFF
TRBV7-2	TRBJ1-1	.	.	TGTGCCAGCAGCCCAGGGTTTAAGAACACTGAAGCTTTCTTT	CASSPGFKNTEAFF
TRBV27	TRBJ1-3	.	.	TGTGCCAGCAGTTTAGTTGGGCCTGGAAACACCATATATTTT	CASSLVGPGNTIYF
TRBV6-1	TRBJ2-5	few	TRBD2	TGTGCCAGCAGGGGTAGCGGGGGGGAGACCCAGTACTTC	CASRGSGGETQYF
TRBV5-1	TRBJ2-1	few	.	TGCGCCAGCTGGGACACCGGGCCCTACAATGAGCAGTTCTTC	CASWDTGPYNEQFF
TRBV19	TRBJ2-2	.	TRBD1	TGTGCCAGTAGGGTAACAGGGGATGGTACCGGGGAGCTGTTTTTT	CASRVTGDGTGELFF
TRBV5-1	TRBJ1-1	.	.	TGCGCCAGCAGCTTGTTCAGGGGAGAGTCTGAAGCTTTCTTT	CASSLFRGESEAFF
TRBV6-5	TRBJ2-3	few	.	TGTGCCAGCAGCCGAGACGGGGATACGCAGTATTTT	CASSRDGDTQYF
TRBV13	TRBJ1-5	.	TRBD1	TGTGCCAGCAGCTGGGGACAGGGGGACAATCAGCCCCAGCATTTT	CASSWGQGDNQPQHF
TRBV9	TRBJ1-5	few	TRBD1	TGTGCCAGCAGCGTAGAGGGACAGTCCAATCAGCCCCAGCATTTT	CASSVEGQSNQPQHF
TRBV7-2	TRBJ2-5	.	.	TGTGCCAGCAGCTTAGAGGCAGGGTGGTACTTC	CASSLEAGWYF
TRBV5-1	TRBJ2-1	once	.	TGCGCCAGCAGCTTGGTATGGCAGGGAGGCGATGAGCAGTTCTTC	CASSLVWQGGDEQFF
TRBV6-5	TRBJ1-2	.	.	TGTGCCAGCAGCTCAGTCGGGGGCTACACCTTC	CASSSVGGYTF
TRBV7-9	TRBJ1-5	.	.	TGTGCCAGCAGCGACCCCGAGGGAGCTGGCAATCAGCCCCAGCATTTT	CASSDPEGAGNQPQHF
TRBV29-1	TRBJ1-1	few	TRBD1	TGCAGCGTTGGACTACAGGGGGTGAGCACTGAAGCTTTCTTT	CSVGLQGVSTEAFF
TRBV19	TRBJ1-5	.	.	TGTGCCAGTACGCTAGCGGCCTCTGGTAATCAGCCCCAGCATTTT	CASTLAASGNQPQHF
TRBV30	TRBJ1-1	few	.	TGTGCCTGGGACAGGTCGTCGGGTGAAGCTTTCTTT	CAWDRSSGEAFF
TRBV6-6	TRBJ2-7	.	TRBD2	TGTGCCAGCAGTACCCGGCGGGAGAACGAGCAGTACTTC	CASSTRRENEQYF